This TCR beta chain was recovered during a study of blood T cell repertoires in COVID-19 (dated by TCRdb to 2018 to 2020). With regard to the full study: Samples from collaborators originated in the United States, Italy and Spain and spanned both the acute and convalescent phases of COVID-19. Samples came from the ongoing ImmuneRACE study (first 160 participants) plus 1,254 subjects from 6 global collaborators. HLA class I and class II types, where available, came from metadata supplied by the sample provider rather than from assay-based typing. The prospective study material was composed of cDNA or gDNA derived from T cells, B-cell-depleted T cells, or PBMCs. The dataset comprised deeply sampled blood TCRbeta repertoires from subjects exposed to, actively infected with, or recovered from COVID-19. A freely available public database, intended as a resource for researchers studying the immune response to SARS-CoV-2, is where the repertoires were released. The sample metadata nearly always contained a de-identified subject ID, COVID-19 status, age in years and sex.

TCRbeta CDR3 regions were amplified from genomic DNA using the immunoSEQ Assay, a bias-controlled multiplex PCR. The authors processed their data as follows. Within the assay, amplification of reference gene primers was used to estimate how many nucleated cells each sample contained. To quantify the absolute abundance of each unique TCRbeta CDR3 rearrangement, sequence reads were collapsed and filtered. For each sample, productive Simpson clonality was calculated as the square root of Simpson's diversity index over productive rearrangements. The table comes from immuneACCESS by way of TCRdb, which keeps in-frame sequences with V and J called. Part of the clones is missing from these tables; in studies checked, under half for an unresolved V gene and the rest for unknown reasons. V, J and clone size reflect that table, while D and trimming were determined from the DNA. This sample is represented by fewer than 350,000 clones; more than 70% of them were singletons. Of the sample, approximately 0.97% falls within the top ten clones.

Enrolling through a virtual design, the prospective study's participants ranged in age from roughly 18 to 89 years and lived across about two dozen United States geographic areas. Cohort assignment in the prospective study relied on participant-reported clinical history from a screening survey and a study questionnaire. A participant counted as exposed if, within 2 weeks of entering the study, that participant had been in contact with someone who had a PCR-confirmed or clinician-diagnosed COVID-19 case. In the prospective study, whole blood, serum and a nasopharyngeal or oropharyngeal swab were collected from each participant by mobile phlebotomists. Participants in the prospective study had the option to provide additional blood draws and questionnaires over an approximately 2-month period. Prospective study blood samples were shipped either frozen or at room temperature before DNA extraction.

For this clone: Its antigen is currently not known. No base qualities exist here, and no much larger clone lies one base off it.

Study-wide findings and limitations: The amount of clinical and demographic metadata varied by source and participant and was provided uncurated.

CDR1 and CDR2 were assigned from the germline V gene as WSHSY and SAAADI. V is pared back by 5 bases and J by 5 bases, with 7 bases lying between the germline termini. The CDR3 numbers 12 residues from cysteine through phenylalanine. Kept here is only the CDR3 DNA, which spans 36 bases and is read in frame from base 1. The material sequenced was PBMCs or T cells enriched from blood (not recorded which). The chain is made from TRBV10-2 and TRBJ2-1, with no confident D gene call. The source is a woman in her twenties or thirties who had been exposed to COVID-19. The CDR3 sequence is CASSFHNNEQFF. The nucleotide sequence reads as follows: TGCGCCAGCAGTTTCCACAACAATGAGCAGTTCTTC.